Listed below are T cell receptor beta chains from one sample, sequenced in a study of technical replicates of blood from several donors. Assay used: immunoSEQ multiplex PCR; TCRdb lists only in-frame clones, some missing. This table has over 10,000 clones, 95% appearing once. Sequencing was done on a sample of PBMCs. The receptors were sampled from a human donor in good health. CDR3s include the opening cysteine and the closing phenylalanine or tryptophan. D genes are given only for firm matches. Clone size appears in some rows only: once, few, many, or a class for an expanded clone.

clone_size | d_call | j_call | v_call | cdr3_length | cdr3_nt | cdr3_aa
NA | TRBD1 | TRBJ2-3 | TRBV6-1 | 16 | TGTGCCAGCAGTGAAGGGACAGGGCTAAACACAGATACGCAGTATTTT | CASSEGTGLNTDTQYF
NA | NA | TRBJ1-5 | TRBV5-3 | 15 | TGTGCCAGAACCCTTAACTGGGGGCTCAATCAGCCCCAGCATTTT | CARTLNWGLNQPQHF
once | TRBD2 | TRBJ2-7 | TRBV19 | 13 | TGTGCCAGTAGTATTCAGGGACTAAACGAGCAGTACTTC | CASSIQGLNEQYF
NA | TRBD2 | TRBJ2-5 | TRBV7-3 | 18 | TGTGCCAGCATCCCAAAAGCGTCTGGACTAGCGGGAGGAGAGACCCAGTACTTC | CASIPKASGLAGGETQYF
NA | NA | TRBJ2-3 | TRBV5-4 | 14 | TGTGCCAGCAGCCCTCCCCCCCCACAAGATACGCAGTATTTT | CASSPPPPQDTQYF
NA | TRBD1 | TRBJ1-4 | TRBV6-1 | 15 | TGTGCCAGCAGTGCCCAGGGGGAGGCTAATGAAAAACTGTTTTTT | CASSAQGEANEKLFF
NA | NA | TRBJ1-2 | TRBV5-1 | 14 | TGCGCCAGCAGCTCCGGGGAAGACGTGTATGGCTACACCTTC | CASSSGEDVYGYTF
few | NA | TRBJ2-7 | TRBV4-1 | 16 | TGCGCCAGCAGCCAAGATGAGGGGGTTGGATCCTACGAGCAGTACTTC | CASSQDEGVGSYEQYF
NA | TRBD1 | TRBJ1-4 | TRBV2 | 14 | TGTGCCAGCAGTGTAGGACAGGGGAATGAAAAACTGTTTTTT | CASSVGQGNEKLFF
NA | NA | TRBJ2-7 | TRBV9 | 15 | TGTGCCAGCAGCGTAGGCGGGACCCCCTCCTACGAGCAGTACTTC | CASSVGGTPSYEQYF
once | TRBD2 | TRBJ2-3 | TRBV5-1 | 16 | TGCGCCAGCAGCCTCGCCCCCCTAGCGGGAACAGATACGCAGTATTTT | CASSLAPLAGTDTQYF
NA | NA | TRBJ2-1 | TRBV7-8 | 15 | TGTGCCAGCAGCTTACTTCTTGGTTCTCGGGATGAGCAGTTCTTC | CASSLLLGSRDEQFF
NA | TRBD1 | TRBJ1-2 | TRBV12-5 | 15 | TGTGCTAGTGGTTTGGCCCCGGGACAGCACTATGGCTACACCTTC | CASGLAPGQHYGYTF
NA | NA | TRBJ2-7 | TRBV9 | 14 | TGTGCCAGCAGCGTAGTGCCAGACTCCTACGAGCAGTACTTC | CASSVVPDSYEQYF
once | TRBD1 | TRBJ1-2 | TRBV29-1 | 14 | TGCAGCGTAGCGGACAGGAGGAGGTCTGATGGCTACACCTTC | CSVADRRRSDGYTF
NA | NA | TRBJ1-1 | TRBV7-9 | 17 | TGTGCCAGCAGCTCTTCTAGGCGGGGCGGGGTTGACACTGAAGCTTTCTTT | CASSSSRRGGVDTEAFF
NA | NA | TRBJ2-7 | TRBV11-1 | 15 | TGTGCCAGCAGCTTAATGGGCCAGGCCTCCTACGAGCAGTACTTC | CASSLMGQASYEQYF
NA | NA | TRBJ2-5 | TRBV7-9 | 14 | TGTGCCAGCAGCTCCGGGAATTCGGGGGAGACCCAGTACTTC | CASSSGNSGETQYF
NA | NA | TRBJ2-3 | TRBV5-1 | 14 | TGCGCCAGCAGCTTGGACCAGAACACAGATACGCAGTATTTT | CASSLDQNTDTQYF
NA | TRBD1 | TRBJ2-7 | TRBV2 | 14 | TGTGCCAGCCTTGGACAGGTTAACTCCTACGAGCAGTACTTC | CASLGQVNSYEQYF